Listed here are 8 T cell receptor beta chains from one sample, sequenced in a study of Ad26.COV2.S vaccination and SARS-CoV-2 variants. Using immunoSEQ multiplex PCR, the repertoire was profiled, and TCRdb retains in-frame clones only, with some absent. The sample yields fewer than 400,000 clones, approximately 90% seen once. Treatment here: about 20 received Ad26.COV2.S at low or high dose, single or two shots; roughly five received placebo; per-sample allocation not given. The investigators took samples on day 63 after the first vaccine or placebo injection. Sequencing was performed on peripheral blood, taken in a trial of Ad26.COV2.S vaccine versus placebo. These TCRs come from a person between 18 and 59 years old who received the Ad26.COV2.S COVID-19 vaccine or a placebo.

The rearrangement links TRBV5-1 to TRBJ2-7; the match to TRBD1 covers 8 bases. The CDR3 sequence is 16 residues long. V shed 4 bases and J 0 bases; nucleotides not matched to a gene: 9. In germline, CDR1 is SGHRS, CDR2 YFSETQ. The CDR3 DNA follows: TGCGCCAGCAGCGGCTCATACAGGGGGAGCTCCTACGAGCAGTACTTC. It is translated as CASSGSYRGSSYEQYF.

V gene TRBV6-6 combines with J gene TRBJ2-6; D is possibly TRBD2 (5 bases). The CDR3 contains 15 residues. The ends were cut back, 5 bases at V and 2 bases at J, with 10 bases in the middle. CDR1 MNHNY and CDR2 SVGAGI come from the germline V gene (reference sequence). The CDR3 bases are TGTGCCAGCAGTCATCTAGCAGCTGGGGCCAACGTCCTGACTTTC. Translated, it gives CASSHLAAGANVLTF.

The rearrangement uses TRBV25-1 and TRBJ1-1; a weak D match, TRBD1 (6 bases). V was clipped by 1 base and J by 0 bases, with 9 bases between them. Per the germline V gene, CDR1 is MGHDK and CDR2 is SYGVNS. The CDR3 length is 15 residues. This CDR3 reads CASSEWEGVNTEAFF. DNA for the CDR3: TGTGCCAGCAGTGAATGGGAGGGGGTGAACACTGAAGCTTTCTTT.

The chain joins TRBV28 to TRBJ2-7, with 14 bases lining up with TRBD2. The CDR3 is 15 residues long. Unmatched junction bases numbered 7, after V lost 6 bases and J lost 6 bases. CDR1 MDHEN and CDR2 SYDVKM come from the germline V gene. The CDR3 region is CASSGLAGGMVEQYF. DNA of the CDR3: TGTGCCAGCAGCGGACTAGCGGGAGGTATGGTCGAGCAGTACTTC. The full variable domain, rest sourced from reference TRBV28 and TRBJ2-7, is DVKVTQSSRYLVKRTGEKVFLECVQDMDHENMFWYRQDPGLGLRLIYFSYDVKMKEKGDIPEGYSVSREKKERFSLILESASTNQTSMYLCASSGLAGGMVEQYFGPGTRLTVT.

CDR3: CASSLIGRGNEQFF. Written as DNA, the CDR3 is TGTGCCAGCAGCTTAATAGGTCGAGGCAATGAGCAGTTCTTC. V gene TRBV7-3 combines with J gene TRBJ2-1; no clear D gene. The CDR3 spans 14 residues. In germline, CDR1 is SGHTA, CDR2 FQGTGA. With 1 base removed from V and 6 bases from J, the gap between germline ends came to 10 bases.

V usage is TRBV10-1 and J usage is TRBJ2-1; D is perhaps TRBD1 (6 bases). The CDR3 runs to 14 residues. V lost 0 bases and J 8 bases, leaving 11 bases between the germline ends. The germline CDR1 and CDR2 sequences are WNHNN and SYGVQD (reference sequence). CDR3 nucleotides: TGCGCCAGCAGTGAGTCGGTGGACAGCGATGAGCAGTTCTTC. Encoded protein: CASSESVDSDEQFF.

This clone was recorded only once. The J gene is TRBJ1-2, the V gene TRBV6-4; 9 nucleotides align to TRBD1. Germline lookup yields CDR1 MRHNA and CDR2 SNTAGT. V lost 7 bases and J lost 4; bases outside the gene matches: 7. This CDR3 is 14 amino acids long. This CDR3 is CASIRDRVGYGYTF. As DNA, the CDR3 is TGTGCCAGCATCAGGGACAGGGTTGGCTATGGCTACACCTTC.

The rearrangement links TRBV30 to TRBJ1-6; D is ambiguous. This CDR3 region has 13 residues. The germline V gene has CDR1 GTSNPN and CDR2 SVGIG (reference sequence). Trimming removed 2 bases at V and 6 bases at J, with 8 bases between. CDR3 sequence reads: CAWSLGSNSPLHF. The DNA for the CDR3 is TGTGCCTGGAGTTTGGGTTCTAATTCACCCCTCCACTTT.